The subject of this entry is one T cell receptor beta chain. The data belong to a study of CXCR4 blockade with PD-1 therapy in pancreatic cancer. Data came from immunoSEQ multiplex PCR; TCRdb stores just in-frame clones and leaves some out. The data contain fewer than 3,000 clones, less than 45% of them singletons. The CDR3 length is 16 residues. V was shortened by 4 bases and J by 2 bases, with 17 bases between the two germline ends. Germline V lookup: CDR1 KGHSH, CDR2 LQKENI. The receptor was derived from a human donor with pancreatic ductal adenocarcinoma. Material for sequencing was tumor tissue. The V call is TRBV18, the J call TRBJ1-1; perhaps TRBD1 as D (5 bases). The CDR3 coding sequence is TGTGCCAGCTCACGGGACGTTCCCGGAACTAACACTGAAGCTTTCTTT. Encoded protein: CASSRDVPGTNTEAFF.